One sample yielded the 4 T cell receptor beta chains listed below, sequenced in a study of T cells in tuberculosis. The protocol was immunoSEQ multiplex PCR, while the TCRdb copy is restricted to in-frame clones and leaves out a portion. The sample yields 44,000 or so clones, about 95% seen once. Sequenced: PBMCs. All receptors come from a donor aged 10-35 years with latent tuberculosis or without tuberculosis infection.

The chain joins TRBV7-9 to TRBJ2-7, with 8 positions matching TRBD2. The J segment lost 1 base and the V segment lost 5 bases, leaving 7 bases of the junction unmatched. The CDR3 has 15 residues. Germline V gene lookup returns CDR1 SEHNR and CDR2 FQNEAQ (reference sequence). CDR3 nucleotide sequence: TGTGCCAGCAGCCCCGGGGGGGCCCTTTCCTACGAGCAGTACTTC. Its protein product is CASSPGGALSYEQYF.

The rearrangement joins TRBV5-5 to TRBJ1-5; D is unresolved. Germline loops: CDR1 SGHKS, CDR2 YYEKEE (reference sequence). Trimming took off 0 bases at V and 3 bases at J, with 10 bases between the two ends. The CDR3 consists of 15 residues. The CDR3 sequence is CASSLVLEVNQPQHF. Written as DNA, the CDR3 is TGTGCCAGCAGCTTGGTTCTGGAGGTCAATCAGCCCCAGCATTTT. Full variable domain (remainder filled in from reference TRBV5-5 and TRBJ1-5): DAGVTQSPTHLIKTRGQQVTLRCSPISGHKSVSWYQQVLGQGPQFIFQYYEKEERGRGNFPDRFSARQFPNYSSELNVNALLLGDSALYLCASSLVLEVNQPQHFGDGTRLSIL.

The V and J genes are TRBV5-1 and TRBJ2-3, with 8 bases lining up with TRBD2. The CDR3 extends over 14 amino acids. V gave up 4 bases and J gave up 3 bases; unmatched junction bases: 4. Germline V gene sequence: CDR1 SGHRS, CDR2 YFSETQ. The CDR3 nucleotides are TGCGCCAGCAGCCTCCAGCGGGAGACAGATACGCAGTATTTT. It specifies CASSLQRETDTQYF.

Here the CDR3 DNA reads TGTGCCAGCAGTCTAGCGGGAGGGCCAATAGATACGCAGTATTTT. This translates into CASSLAGGPIDTQYF. The chain links TRBV6-1 to TRBJ2-3, with 12 bases matching TRBD2. The germline V gene has CDR1 MNHNS and CDR2 SASEGT. CDR3 length equals 15 residues. J was trimmed by 5 bases and V by 5 bases; bases with no gene match: 5.